The clone carrying this T cell receptor (beta chain) was counted a few times. Its antigen is undetermined. These data come from a study of cytomegalovirus exposure and HLA in healthy donors. General study results and limits: High specificity and sensitivity for cytomegalovirus status were reported for the classifier.

This CDR3 has 16 residues. Germline V gives CDR1 SGHVS, CDR2 FNYEAQ. Trimming took 1 base from V and 1 from J, leaving 11 bases between them. The PCR employed 60 Vbeta primers together with 13 Jbeta primers. The table came from immunoSEQ multiplex PCR; TCRdb's copy has only in-frame clones and leaves some out. The data hold some 160,000 clones, with around four fifths observed a single time. The sequencing sample was made of PBMCs. The sequence was collected from a male donor in good health and CMV-seronegative. J is TRBJ1-5 and V is TRBV7-6; the D is unclear. This CDR3 is CASSLGTPLSNQPQHF. The CDR3 nucleotides are TGTGCCAGCAGCTTAGGAACACCGCTCAGCAATCAGCCCCAGCATTTT.